The TCR beta chain described here comes from a study of T cell repertoires in ileal Crohn's disease (dated by TCRdb to between 2017 and 2020). Background for the entire study: Median disease duration was about eight years, and roughly 35% of patients were identified as active smokers at the time of surgery. The study sequenced 171 mucosal samples from some 62 patients, taken at several locations on the surgical specimen and at postoperative endoscopy. Endoscopic postoperative recurrence was defined as a Rutgeerts score above i0. TCR repertoire analysis was performed in a few dozen Crohn's disease patients drawn from a prospective multicentre cohort. Surgery was performed for a complication in all patients, with stricturing disease in roughly 61% and penetrating disease in roughly 39%. The study ran alongside a multicentre cohort designed to identify predictors of early endoscopic recurrence after ileocolonic resection. Roughly half of the patients were given postoperative therapy, with fewer than 12 receiving thiopurines and under 20 receiving anti-TNF agents. On the study overall, not on this receptor specifically: Only a subgroup of patients, of unstated size, had their mucosal CD4 and CD8 T cells sorted and sequenced. Compared with CD4 T cells, sorted CD8 T cells held more high-frequency clones, which suggests that the mucosal expansions were mostly CD8. Endoscopic recurrence was found to be associated with higher high-frequency clone percentages at surgery, and recurrence was observed in all patients with clonality above 26.8% (18/57). Patients who were active smokers at surgery had a significantly higher proportion of clonal expansions than non-smokers (approximately 26% vs 17%, p=0.02).

Five hundred nanograms of biopsy DNA per sample were submitted for commercial TCRB immunosequencing. CDR3 regions were amplified from genomic DNA by Adaptive Biotechnology using a two-step, amplification bias-controlled multiplex PCR. In the first PCR, primers covered every V and J gene segment, and in the second PCR, barcodes and Illumina adapters were added. CDR3 libraries were sequenced using an Illumina instrument. For the original study's pipeline: The analysis used both the pipelines supplied by the vendor and custom analysis of the raw data in R/Bioconductor with R version 3.3.0. Clonality, which ranges from 0 to 1, was calculated as the inverse of the normalised Shannon entropy across all productive clones. High-frequency clones were defined as the share of the repertoire taken up by the top 100 clones, keeping only clones that passed a 95% confidence test. The Simpson index measured repertoire diversity, and the Morisita-Horn index measured overlap between samples. This immuneACCESS table, as held by TCRdb, lists in-frame sequences with V and J called but not all clones. Of the missing ones, under half trace to an unresolved V gene in checked studies; the others have no known cause. Clone size and the V and J calls come from that table; the DNA yielded D and trimming. In this sample the table shows around 33,000 clones, roughly 75% of which occur a single time. Of the sample, roughly 19% falls within the top ten clones.

Adults with ileal or ileocolonic Crohn's disease and an indication for ileocolonic resection were eligible for inclusion. Whole ileal mucosal biopsies were stored frozen at -80°C before DNA extraction. Genomic DNA was isolated from frozen whole biopsies using a TRizol-based method, and the DNA was quantified with a NanoDrop 2000 spectrophotometer. To note about this clone: Its antigen has not been determined. Base qualities were left out, and no much larger clone turns up one base away.

CDR1 is given as SEHNR and CDR2 as FQNEAQ, both from the germline V gene (reference sequence). Counted from cysteine to phenylalanine, this CDR3 has 13 amino acids. Only the CDR3 part of the read is kept: 39 bases, read in frame from the first base. The sequenced sample was ileal tissue. This TCR derives from an adult with Crohn's disease. The rearranged segments are TRBV7-9 and TRBJ2-5; perhaps TRBD1 is the D gene, with 6 bases matching. The closer fit of TRBJ2-7 to the DNA end suggests the J call may be wrong. The base sequence is TGTGCCAGCAGCGACACCCTAGGGGGCGAGCAGTACTTC. Its protein product is CASSDTLGGEQYF.